This paragraph reports one T cell receptor (beta chain). The data were obtained in a study of T cell responses to AZD1222 COVID-19 vaccine. CDR1 and CDR2 (germline): ENHRY, SYGVKD. The CDR3 contains 15 residues. The V end lost 6 bases, the J end lost 2 bases, and 11 bases lay between the germline ends. Clones were read by immunoSEQ multiplex PCR, and TCRdb kept only the in-frame ones, dropping some. The sample gives about 160,000 clones, about 91% of which show up once; 0.9% to 1.2% is in the top ten. Here the sequenced sample was peripheral blood, taken 28 days after the second AZD1222 dose. The receptor comes from an adult who received the AZD1222 COVID-19 vaccine. This chain uses TRBV10-3 with TRBJ1-6; D perhaps matches TRBD1 (5 bases). CDR3 residues: CAIRGDRAYNSPLHF. CDR3 bases: TGTGCCATCAGGGGGGACCGCGCCTATAATTCACCCCTCCACTTT.